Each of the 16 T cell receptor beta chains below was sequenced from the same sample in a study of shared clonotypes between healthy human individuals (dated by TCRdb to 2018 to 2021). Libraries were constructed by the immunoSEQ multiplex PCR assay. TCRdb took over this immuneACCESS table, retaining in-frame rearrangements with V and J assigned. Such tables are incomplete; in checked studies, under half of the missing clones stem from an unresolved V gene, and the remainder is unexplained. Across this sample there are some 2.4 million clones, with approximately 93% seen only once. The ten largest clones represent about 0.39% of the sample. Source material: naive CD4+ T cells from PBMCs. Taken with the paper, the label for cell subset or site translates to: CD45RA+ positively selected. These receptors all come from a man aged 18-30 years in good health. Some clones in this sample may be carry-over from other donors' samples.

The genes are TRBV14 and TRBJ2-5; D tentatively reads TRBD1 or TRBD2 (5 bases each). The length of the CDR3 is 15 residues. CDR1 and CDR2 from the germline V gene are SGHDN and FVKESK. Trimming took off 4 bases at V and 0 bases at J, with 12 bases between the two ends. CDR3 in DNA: TGTGCCAGCAGCCCCGGGGACCTGTACCAAGAGACCCAGTACTTC. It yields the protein CASSPGDLYQETQYF.

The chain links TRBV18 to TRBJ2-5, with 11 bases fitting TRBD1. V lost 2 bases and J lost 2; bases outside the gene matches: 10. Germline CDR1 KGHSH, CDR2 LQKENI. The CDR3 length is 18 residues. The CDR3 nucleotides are TGTGCCAGCTCACCATTCTACCCCGGGACAGGGGGACAAGAGACCCAGTACTTC. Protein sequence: CASSPFYPGTGGQETQYF.

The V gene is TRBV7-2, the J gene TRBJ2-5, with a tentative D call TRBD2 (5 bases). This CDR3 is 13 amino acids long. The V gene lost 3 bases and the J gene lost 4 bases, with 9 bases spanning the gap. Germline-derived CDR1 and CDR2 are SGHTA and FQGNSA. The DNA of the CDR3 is TGTGCCAGCAGCTTCGTGGGAGTAGAGACCCAGTACTTC. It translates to CASSFVGVETQYF.

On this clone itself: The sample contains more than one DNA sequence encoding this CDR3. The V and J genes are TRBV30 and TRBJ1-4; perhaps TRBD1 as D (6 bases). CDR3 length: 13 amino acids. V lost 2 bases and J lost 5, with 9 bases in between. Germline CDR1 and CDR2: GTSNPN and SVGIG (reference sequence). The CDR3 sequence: CAWSLGANEKLFF. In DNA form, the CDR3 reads TGTGCCTGGAGTCTGGGGGCGAATGAAAAACTGTTTTTT.

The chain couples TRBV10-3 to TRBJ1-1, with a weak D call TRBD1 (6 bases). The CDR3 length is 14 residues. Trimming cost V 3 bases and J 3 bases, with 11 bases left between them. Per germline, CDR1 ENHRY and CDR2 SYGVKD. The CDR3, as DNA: TGTGCCATCAGTGACAGGGGAGTGGACACTGAAGCTTTCTTT. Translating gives CAISDRGVDTEAFF.

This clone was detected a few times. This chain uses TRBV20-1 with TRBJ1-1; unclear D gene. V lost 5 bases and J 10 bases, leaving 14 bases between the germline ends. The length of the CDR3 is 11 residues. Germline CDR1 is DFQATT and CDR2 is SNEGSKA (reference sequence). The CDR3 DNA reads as TGCAGTGCTCTAACCCCGGTTGGAGCTTTCTTT. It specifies CSALTPVGAFF.

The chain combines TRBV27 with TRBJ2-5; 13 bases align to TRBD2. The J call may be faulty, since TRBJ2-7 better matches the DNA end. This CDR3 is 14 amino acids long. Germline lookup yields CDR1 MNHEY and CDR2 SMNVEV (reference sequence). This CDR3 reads CASRGLAGSYEQYF. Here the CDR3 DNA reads TGTGCCAGCAGGGGACTAGCGGGAAGCTACGAGCAGTACTTC.

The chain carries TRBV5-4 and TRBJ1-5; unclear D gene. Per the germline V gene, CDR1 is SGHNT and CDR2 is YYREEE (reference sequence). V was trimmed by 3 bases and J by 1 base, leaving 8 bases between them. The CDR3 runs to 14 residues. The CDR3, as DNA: TGTGCCAGCAGCTCCGGGCCGAGCAATCAGCCCCAGCATTTT. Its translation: CASSSGPSNQPQHF.

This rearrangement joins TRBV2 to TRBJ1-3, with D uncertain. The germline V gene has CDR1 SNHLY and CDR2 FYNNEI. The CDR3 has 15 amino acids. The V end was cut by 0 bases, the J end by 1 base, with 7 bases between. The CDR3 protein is CASSEALRSGNTIYF. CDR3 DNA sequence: TGTGCCAGCAGTGAAGCGCTGCGTTCTGGAAACACCATATATTTT.

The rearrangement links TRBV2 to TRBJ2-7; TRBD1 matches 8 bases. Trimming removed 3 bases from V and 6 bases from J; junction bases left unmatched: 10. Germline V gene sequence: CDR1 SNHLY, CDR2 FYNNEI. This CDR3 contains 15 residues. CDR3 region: CASSETGAIAGEQYF. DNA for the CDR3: TGTGCCAGCAGTGAGACAGGGGCGATAGCAGGCGAGCAGTACTTC.

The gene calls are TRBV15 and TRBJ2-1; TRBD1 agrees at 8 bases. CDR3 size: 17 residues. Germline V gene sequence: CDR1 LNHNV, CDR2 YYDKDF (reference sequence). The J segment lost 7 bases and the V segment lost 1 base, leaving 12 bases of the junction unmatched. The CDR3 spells CATSRGPVAGGLNEQFF. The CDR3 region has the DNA TGTGCCACCAGCAGAGGTCCTGTGGCAGGGGGCCTGAATGAGCAGTTCTTC.

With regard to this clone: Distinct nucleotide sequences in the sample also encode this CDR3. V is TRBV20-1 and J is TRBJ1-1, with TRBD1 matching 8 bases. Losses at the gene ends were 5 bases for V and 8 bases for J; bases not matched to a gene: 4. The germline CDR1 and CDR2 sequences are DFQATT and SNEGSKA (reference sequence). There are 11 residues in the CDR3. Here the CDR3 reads CSARGTGEAFF. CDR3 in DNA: TGCAGTGCTCGTGGGACAGGAGAAGCTTTCTTT.

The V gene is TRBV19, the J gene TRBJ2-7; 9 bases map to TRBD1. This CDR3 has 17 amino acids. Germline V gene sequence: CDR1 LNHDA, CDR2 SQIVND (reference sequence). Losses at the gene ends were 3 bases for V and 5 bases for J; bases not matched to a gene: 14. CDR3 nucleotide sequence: TGTGCCAGTAGTATGAGAGACTACAGGGGGCGCAAGGACGAGCAGTACTTC. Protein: CASSMRDYRGRKDEQYF.

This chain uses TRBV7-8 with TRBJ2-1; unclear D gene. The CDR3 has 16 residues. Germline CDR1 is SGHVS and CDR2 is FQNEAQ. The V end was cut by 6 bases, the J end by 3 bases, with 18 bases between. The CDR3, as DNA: TGTGCCAGCAGTTATTCCCGGACCCCAATCTACAATGAGCAGTTCTTC. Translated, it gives CASSYSRTPIYNEQFF.

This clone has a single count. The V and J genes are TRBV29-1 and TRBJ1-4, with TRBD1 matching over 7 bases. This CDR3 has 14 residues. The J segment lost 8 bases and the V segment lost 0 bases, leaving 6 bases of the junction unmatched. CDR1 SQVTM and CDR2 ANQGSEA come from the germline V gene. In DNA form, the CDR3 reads TGCAGCGTTGAAGAGAGGGGGCCTGGCGAAAAACTGTTTTTT. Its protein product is CSVEERGPGEKLFF.

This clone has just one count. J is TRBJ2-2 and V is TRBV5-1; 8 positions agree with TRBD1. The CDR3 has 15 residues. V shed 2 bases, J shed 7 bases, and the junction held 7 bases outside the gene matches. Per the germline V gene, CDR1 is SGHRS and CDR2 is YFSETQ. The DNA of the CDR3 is TGCGCCAGCAGCTTAACCAGGGGGCTGGGCGGGGAGCTGTTTTTT. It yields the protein CASSLTRGLGGELFF. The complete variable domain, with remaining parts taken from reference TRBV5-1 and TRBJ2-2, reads KAGVTQTPRYLIKTRGQQVTLSCSPISGHRSVSWYQQTPGQGLQFLFEYFSETQRNKGNFPGRFSGRQFSNSRSEMNVSTLELGDSALYLCASSLTRGLGGELFFGEGSRLTVL.